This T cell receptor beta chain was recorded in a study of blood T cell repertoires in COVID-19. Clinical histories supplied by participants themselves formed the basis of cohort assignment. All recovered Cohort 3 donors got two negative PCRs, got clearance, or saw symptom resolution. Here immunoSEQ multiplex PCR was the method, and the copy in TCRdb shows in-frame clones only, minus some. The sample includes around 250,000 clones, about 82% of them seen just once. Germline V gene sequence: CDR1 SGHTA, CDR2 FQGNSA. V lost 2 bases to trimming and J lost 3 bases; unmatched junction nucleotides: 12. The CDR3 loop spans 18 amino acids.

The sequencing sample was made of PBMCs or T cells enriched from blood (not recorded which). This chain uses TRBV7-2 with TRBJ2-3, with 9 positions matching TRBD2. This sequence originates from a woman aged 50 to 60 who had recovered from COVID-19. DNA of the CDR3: TGTGCCAGCAGCTTAATAGCCGTCGGGCGGGGGGGTACAGATACGCAGTATTTT. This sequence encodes CASSLIAVGRGGTDTQYF.